Below, one T cell receptor beta chain is given with its context. Its antigen remains unidentified. This sample is drawn from a study of cytomegalovirus exposure and HLA in healthy donors. The PCR contained 60 Vbeta and 13 Jbeta primers. Only in-frame clones appear in the TCRdb table, and some are missing; sequencing was by immunoSEQ multiplex PCR. This table holds under 250,000 clones, about 83% found once. Whole-study findings and limits: Donors belonging to an Asian-associated ancestry cluster reportedly showed fewer N-insertions in productive TCRs than the approximately 700-donor mean, according to what a later analysis found. The only immune exposure information that was available was CMV serostatus. It was reported that TCR beta sequences correctly inferred the HLA-A and HLA-B alleles for most subjects.

Sequenced material: PBMCs. The sequence was collected from a human donor in good health.

The CDR3 region has the DNA TGTGCCTGGAGGATACCAGGGAACACTGAAGCTTTCTTT. It specifies CAWRIPGNTEAFF. This chain links TRBV30 with TRBJ1-1; D remains unclear. Trimming cost V 3 bases and J 1 base, with 9 bases left between them. The germline V gene encodes CDR1 GTSNPN and CDR2 SVGIG (reference sequence). This CDR3 region has 13 residues.